This T cell receptor (beta chain) was identified during a study of human T cells and chemical hapten exposure. Turning to the study itself: Alopecia universalis, totalis or areata was present in patients who were mostly female.

This clonotype was seen more than once but under ten times. The library tagged individual cDNA molecules with unique molecular identifiers. Each CDR3 protein gets one entry after TCRdb re-called the RACE reads with MiXCR. The repertoire holds approximately 100,000 distinct CDR3 sequences, with approximately 10% as singletons. The J segment lost 2 bases and the V segment lost 6 bases, leaving 10 bases of the junction unmatched. This CDR3 has 14 residues. Germline loops: CDR1 SQVTM, CDR2 ANQGSEA. The time point here: patch test 1, 2 weeks after DPC sensitization. Treatment specified: therapeutic diphenylcyclopropenone sensitization with weekly scalp DPC. Venepuncture was done earlier than the placement of each patch test.

Sample: whole blood, taken in connection with sensitization to the hapten diphenylcyclopropenone (DPC). The receptor comes from a woman between 40 and 55 years old with alopecia areata. Some clones in this sample may be carry-over from other donors' samples. V is TRBV29-1 and J is TRBJ2-7; 7 nucleotides align to TRBD1. The CDR3: CSVTSRGNTYEQYF. CDR3 nucleotide sequence: TGCAGCGTGACAAGCAGGGGGAATACCTACGAGCAGTACTTC.